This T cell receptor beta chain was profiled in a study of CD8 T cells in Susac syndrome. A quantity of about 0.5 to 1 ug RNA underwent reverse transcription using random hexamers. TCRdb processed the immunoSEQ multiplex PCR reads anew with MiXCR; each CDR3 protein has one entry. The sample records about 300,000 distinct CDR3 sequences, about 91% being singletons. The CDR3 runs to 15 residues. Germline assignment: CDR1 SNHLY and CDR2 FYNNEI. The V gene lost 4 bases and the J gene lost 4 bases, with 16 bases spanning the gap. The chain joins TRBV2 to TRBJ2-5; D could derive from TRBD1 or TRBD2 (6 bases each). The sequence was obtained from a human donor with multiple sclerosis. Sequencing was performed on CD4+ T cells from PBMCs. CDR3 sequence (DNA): TGTGCCAGCAGTGGTATTAGGGGGGTGGGAGAGACCCAGTACTTC. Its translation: CASSGIRGVGETQYF.